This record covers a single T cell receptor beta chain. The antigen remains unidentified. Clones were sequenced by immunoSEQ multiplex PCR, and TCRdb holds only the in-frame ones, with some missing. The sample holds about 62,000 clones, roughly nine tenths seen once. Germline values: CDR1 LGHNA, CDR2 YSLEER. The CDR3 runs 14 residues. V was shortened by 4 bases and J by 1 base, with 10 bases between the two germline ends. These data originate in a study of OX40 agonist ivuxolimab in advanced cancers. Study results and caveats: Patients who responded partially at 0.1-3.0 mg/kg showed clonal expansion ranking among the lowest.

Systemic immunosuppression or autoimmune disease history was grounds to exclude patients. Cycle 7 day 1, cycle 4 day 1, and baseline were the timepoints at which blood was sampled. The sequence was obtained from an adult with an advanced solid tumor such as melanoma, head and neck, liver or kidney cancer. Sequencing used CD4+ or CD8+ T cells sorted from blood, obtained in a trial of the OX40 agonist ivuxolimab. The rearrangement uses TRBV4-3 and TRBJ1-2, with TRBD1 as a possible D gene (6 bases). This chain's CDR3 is CASSLAGDNYGYTF. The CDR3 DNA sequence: TGCGCCAGCAGCCTAGCAGGGGATAACTATGGCTACACCTTC.